What follows is one T cell receptor (beta chain) and its context. This clonotype was seen at least ten times. The specificity of this receptor is unknown. The input lacks base qualities; no much larger clone sits a single base away. Total RNA was extracted from unfractionated whole blood collected in Tempus Blood RNA tubes. Five healthy volunteers served as TCR sequencing controls and were bled at day 0, 2 weeks and 6 weeks. This record belongs to a study of human T cells and chemical hapten exposure (dated by TCRdb to the early 2020s). Regarding the research as a whole: Libraries were combined into a pool for sequencing, and differences in TCR yield between samples came mainly from small differences in library volumes within the pool. In alopecia patients, the study followed how the peripheral blood TCR repertoire changed in vivo over primary and secondary sensitization to diphenylcyclopropenone (DPC), a hapten. Summary of the overall study and its limitations: After repeated subsampling, changes were observed in the strength of the expansion versus patch-test correlation and in the threshold at which the correlation became significant. DPC sensitization did not change the number of TCRs with a frequency above 1 in 1000, and there was no evidence of changes in global repertoire structure.

Sequences DFQATT (CDR1) and SNEGSKA (CDR2) are obtained from the germline V gene (reference sequence). The CDR3 holds 14 amino acids from the cysteine to the phenylalanine. Here the CDR3 DNA is all that survives: 42 bases in frame from base 1. At the junction V is shortened by 2 bases and J by 0 bases, with 8 bases in between. During library preparation, unique molecular identifiers were attached to individual cDNA molecules so that TCRs could be counted quantitatively and reproducibly. Each blood RNA sample was used to sequence both TCR alpha and TCR beta chains. The original pipeline was this. The median number of TCRs per sample was roughly 98,000, ranging from 23,224 to 690,600. V, J and CDR3 annotation of the TCR reads was carried out using the Decombinator software suite. To make PS versus PT1 abundance plots, every sample was subsampled to the same number of TCRs (28,000). Expanded TCRs were defined as absent before sensitization and observed at least eight times at the 2-week time point. The public reads were reanalyzed by TCRdb: fastp trimming at Q25, MiXCR alignment, in-frame beta chains only. Each entry merges the rows of one CDR3 protein and shows their most common DNA and genes. The V and J calls, along with clone size, are taken from TCRdb and not from the paper's own processing. This sample lists around 120,000 distinct CDR3 sequences; roughly 8.5% were detected once. Over 1.1% of the sample rests with the top ten.

The sample consisted of whole blood. The sequence derives from a human donor in good health. Some clones in this sample may be carry-over from other donors' samples. Donor details come from another sample of the same person, matched by shared clones. In this chain, TRBV20-1 is recombined with TRBJ1-3, with no reliable assignment of the D segment. The base sequence is TGCAGTGCTAGAATCCCCGGCTCTGGAAACACCATATATTTT. Its protein product is CSARIPGSGNTIYF.